This T cell receptor beta chain was retrieved from a study of graft-versus-host responses after intestinal transplantation. Study at large: Among the recipients, all got anti-thymocyte globulin induction and then tacrolimus and steroids for 3 to 4 years. Broader study findings: Allografts carried high graft-versus-host to host-versus-graft clonal ratios in patients having graft-donor T cell macrochimerism.

As for this clone: Antigen specificity is unknown.

Clones were sequenced by immunoSEQ multiplex PCR, and TCRdb holds only the in-frame ones, with some missing. The table records some 130,000 clones, roughly 96% of them present only once. With V trimmed by 1 base and J by 6 bases, 1 base remained unmatched. CDR1 LGHNA and CDR2 YSLEER come from the germline V gene. The CDR3 runs to 15 residues. This chain uses TRBV4-3 with TRBJ2-1; 12 positions agree with TRBD2. Sequenced material: unstimulated CD8+ T cells sorted from spleen or lymph node cells, taken before intestinal transplant. This TCR came from a human donor who received an intestinal transplant. CDR3 sequence: CASSQGLAGANEQFF. DNA of the CDR3: TGCGCCAGCAGCCAAGGACTAGCGGGAGCCAATGAGCAGTTCTTC.